A selection of T cell receptor beta chains follows, all from one sample in a study of identical twins. In TCRdb, the 5' RACE reads were re-called with MiXCR into one record per CDR3 protein. The table shows hundreds of thousands of distinct CDR3 sequences, with less than 10% occurring only once. This sample was also put to use in a study of yellow fever vaccine responses in identical twins.

The material sequenced was PBMCs. Receptors were obtained from a woman aged 18 to 35 in good health. Both conserved end residues are part of each CDR3. D genes are given only for firm matches. Size is omitted from some rows. Given values are once, few, many or a class for expanded clones.

V: TRBV6-2/TRBV6-3; J: TRBJ2-2; D: TRBD2; size: few; length: 16; DNA: TGTGCCAGCAGTCCACGACTAGCGGGAGATGTCGGGGAGCTGTTTTTT; CDR3: CASSPRLAGDVGELFF
V: TRBV14; J: TRBJ2-2; D: .; size: few; length: 14; DNA: TGTGCCAGCAGCCAAGTGCGAATGTCCGGGGAGCTGTTTTTT; CDR3: CASSQVRMSGELFF
V: TRBV7-3; J: TRBJ2-4; D: TRBD2; size: .; length: 17; DNA: TGTGCCAGCAGCCCTTCGATGAGCGGGGGGGCCACAAACATTCAGTACTTC; CDR3: CASSPSMSGGATNIQYF
V: TRBV6-5; J: TRBJ2-2; D: .; size: few; length: 16; DNA: TGTGCCAGCAGTTACTCACCCTCCAGGGTAGACGGGGAGCTGTTTTTT; CDR3: CASSYSPSRVDGELFF
V: TRBV4-1; J: TRBJ2-5; D: TRBD2; size: few; length: 14; DNA: TGCGCCAGCAGCGAGACTAGCGGGAGGGAGACCCAGTACTTC; CDR3: CASSETSGRETQYF
V: TRBV12-3/TRBV12-4; J: TRBJ2-5; D: TRBD1; size: .; length: 13; DNA: TGTGCCAGCAGTATCAGGGGGCAAGAGACCCAGTACTTC; CDR3: CASSIRGQETQYF
V: TRBV5-5; J: TRBJ2-2; D: TRBD1; size: few; length: 15; DNA: TGTGCCAGCAGCTTACGGGACAGGGCTACCGGGGAGCTGTTTTTT; CDR3: CASSLRDRATGELFF
V: TRBV9; J: TRBJ2-3; D: .; size: few; length: 16; DNA: TGTGCCAGCAGCGTCGCGGTGGGATACGGCACAGATACGCAGTATTTT; CDR3: CASSVAVGYGTDTQYF
V: TRBV29-1; J: TRBJ2-7; D: .; size: .; length: 12; DNA: TGCAGCGTTGTGGACAGAGAATACGAGCAGTACTTC; CDR3: CSVVDREYEQYF
V: TRBV5-1; J: TRBJ2-5; D: .; size: .; length: 13; DNA: TGCGCCAGCAGCTTGGATCAGCAAGAGGCCCAGTACTTC; CDR3: CASSLDQQEAQYF
V: TRBV10-3; J: TRBJ2-2; D: .; size: .; length: 13; DNA: TGTGCCATCAGTGATCTAGACACCGGGGAGCTGTTTTTT; CDR3: CAISDLDTGELFF
V: TRBV7-2; J: TRBJ2-6; D: .; size: few; length: 16; DNA: TGTGCCAGCAGCTTGTGGGGGCAGTCTGGGGCCAACGTCCTGACTTTC; CDR3: CASSLWGQSGANVLTF
V: TRBV12-3/TRBV12-4; J: TRBJ2-3; D: TRBD2; size: few; length: 16; DNA: TGTGCCAGCAGCGGGGGACTAGCGGGAGTATCGGATACGCAGTATTTT; CDR3: CASSGGLAGVSDTQYF
V: TRBV6-2/TRBV6-3; J: TRBJ2-5; D: TRBD1; size: .; length: 16; DNA: TGTGCCAGCACCCCGGCGAGGGGGCGCAGGCAAGAGACCCAGTACTTC; CDR3: CASTPARGRRQETQYF
V: TRBV6-7; J: TRBJ1-1; D: .; size: few; length: 18; DNA: TGTGCCAGCAGTTACGAGGGACACTTATTTCGGGTGAACACTGAAGCTTTCTTT; CDR3: CASSYEGHLFRVNTEAFF
V: TRBV12-3/TRBV12-4; J: TRBJ2-1; D: TRBD2; size: .; length: 14; DNA: TGTGCCAGCAGTTTGTGGCTAGCGGGGAATGAGCAGTTCTTC; CDR3: CASSLWLAGNEQFF
V: TRBV7-3; J: TRBJ2-2; D: .; size: few; length: 16; DNA: TGTGCCAGCAGCTTATCTCCTACAGGGCCCACCGGGGAGCTGTTTTTT; CDR3: CASSLSPTGPTGELFF
V: TRBV4-3; J: TRBJ2-1; D: .; size: few; length: 17; DNA: TGCGCCAGCAGCCAAGATGCGGCGGTTAACTCCTACAATGAGCAGTTCTTC; CDR3: CASSQDAAVNSYNEQFF
V: TRBV9; J: TRBJ2-2; D: .; size: .; length: 15; DNA: TGTGCCAGCAGCGTGGGTCTAGCTCACACCGGGGAGCTGTTTTTT; CDR3: CASSVGLAHTGELFF
V: TRBV12-3/TRBV12-4; J: TRBJ2-1; D: TRBD1; size: many; length: 12; DNA: TGTGCCAGCGGACAGGGGATGGCTGAGCAGTTCTTC; CDR3: CASGQGMAEQFF
V: TRBV19; J: TRBJ2-7; D: .; size: .; length: 14; DNA: TGTGCCAGTAGTATCTCTGGGAACACCTACGAGCAGTACTTC; CDR3: CASSISGNTYEQYF
V: TRBV9; J: TRBJ2-1; D: .; size: few; length: 17; DNA: TGTGCCAGCAGCGTAGACACGGGGAGGGGGAGGTACAATGAGCAGTTCTTC; CDR3: CASSVDTGRGRYNEQFF
V: TRBV5-1; J: TRBJ2-3; D: TRBD1; size: few; length: 16; DNA: TGCGCCAGCAGCTTAACCGACAGGGATACACGAGATACGCAGTATTTT; CDR3: CASSLTDRDTRDTQYF
V: TRBV9; J: TRBJ2-1; D: .; size: few; length: 14; DNA: TGTGCCAGCAGCTCCCGAGGGATACGGGATGAGCAGTTCTTC; CDR3: CASSSRGIRDEQFF
V: TRBV20-1; J: TRBJ2-1; D: TRBD1; size: .; length: 16; DNA: TGCAGTGCTAGAGGAGAATGGCAGGGGGTTTGGGATGAGCAGTTCTTC; CDR3: CSARGEWQGVWDEQFF
V: TRBV18; J: TRBJ2-1; D: .; size: .; length: 16; DNA: TGTGCCAGCTCACTAATCAGCCAGGCGATATACAATGAGCAGTTCTTC; CDR3: CASSLISQAIYNEQFF
V: TRBV7-9; J: TRBJ2-1; D: .; size: .; length: 17; DNA: TGTGCCAGCAGCTTAAAGAACAGAAAAGCTTCCTACAATGAGCAGTTCTTC; CDR3: CASSLKNRKASYNEQFF
V: TRBV5-1; J: TRBJ2-2; D: .; size: .; length: 16; DNA: TGCGCCAGCACCCTAGGCGCGGGTACGAACACCGGGGAGCTGTTTTTT; CDR3: CASTLGAGTNTGELFF
V: TRBV6-2/TRBV6-3; J: TRBJ1-2; D: .; size: .; length: 12; DNA: TGTGCCTCCACGGGGGCGGCATATGGCTACACCTTC; CDR3: CASTGAAYGYTF
V: TRBV5-6; J: TRBJ2-3; D: .; size: .; length: 13; DNA: TGTGCCAGCAGCTTGGGGTACCCAGATACGCAGTATTTT; CDR3: CASSLGYPDTQYF
V: TRBV5-6; J: TRBJ2-7; D: TRBD1; size: few; length: 13; DNA: TGTGCCAGCAGCTTGGCGACAGGGGGACAGCAGTACTTC; CDR3: CASSLATGGQQYF
V: TRBV28; J: TRBJ2-7; D: .; size: few; length: 12; DNA: TGTGCCAGCAGCCGGGGGAGCCGCCTAGGCGACTTC; CDR3: CASSRGSRLGDF
V: TRBV18; J: TRBJ2-1; D: TRBD2; size: .; length: 17; DNA: TGTGCCAGCTCACCACTCCCGGGCGGGGGAACGTTAAATGAGCAGTTCTTC; CDR3: CASSPLPGGGTLNEQFF
V: TRBV6-1; J: TRBJ1-6; D: TRBD1; size: few; length: 13; DNA: TGTGCCAGCACTAAGACAGGGGGCTCACCCCTCCACTTT; CDR3: CASTKTGGSPLHF
V: TRBV6-2/TRBV6-3; J: TRBJ2-1; D: .; size: .; length: 17; DNA: TGTGCCAGCACCGACCCAATCGGAGCGGCCCCCTACAATGAGCAGTTCTTC; CDR3: CASTDPIGAAPYNEQFF
V: TRBV15; J: TRBJ2-1; D: .; size: .; length: 14; DNA: TGTGCCACCAGCAGGGGCGGGGAGAACAGAGAGCAGTTCTTC; CDR3: CATSRGGENREQFF
V: TRBV28; J: TRBJ2-3; D: .; size: few; length: 16; DNA: TGTGCCAGCAGTTTATGGGGGACAACAGGCACAGATACGCAGTATTTT; CDR3: CASSLWGTTGTDTQYF